The 3 T cell receptor beta chains presented below share a single source sample, sequenced in a study of blood T cell repertoires in COVID-19. Assay: immunoSEQ multiplex PCR; the TCRdb copy retains only in-frame clones and omits some. Found here are 130,000 or so clones, around 88% of them singletons; the top ten hold 4.3%. The sample was peripheral blood. The receptors here all came from a man between 60 and 75 years old with COVID-19, enrolled during active disease.

The chain links TRBV7-9 to TRBJ2-5; TRBD2 is a possible D gene (7 bases). V was pared by 3 bases and J by 4 bases, with 24 bases between. Per the germline V gene, CDR1 is SEHNR and CDR2 is FQNEAQ (reference sequence). The CDR3 has 18 amino acids. The CDR3 DNA follows: TGTGCCAGCAGCTTTTTTCGGGCGGGGGCGACGTTGGGAGAGACCCAGTACTTC. Protein: CASSFFRAGATLGETQYF.

The chain recombines TRBV5-1 with TRBJ1-4; no reliable D call. This CDR3 contains 15 residues. Trimming stripped 0 bases from V and 8 bases from J, with 14 bases between. The germline gives CDR1 SGHRS, CDR2 YFSETQ. The CDR3 bases are TGCGCCAGCAGCTTGGTGGGCTTACCCCAAGAAAAACTGTTTTTT. Translation gives CASSLVGLPQEKLFF.

This chain links TRBV7-2 with TRBJ2-5, with D possibly being TRBD2 (5 bases). This CDR3 contains 14 residues. The germline V gene encodes CDR1 SGHTA and CDR2 FQGNSA. Trimming pared 5 bases from V and 5 bases from J, leaving 15 bases between. The CDR3 reads CASSLSGSGETQYF. DNA of the CDR3: TGTGCCAGCAGCCTCTCGGGGTCCGGGGAGACCCAGTACTTC. Full variable domain (outside the CDR3, taken from reference TRBV7-2 and TRBJ2-5): GAGVSQSPSNKVTEKGKDVELRCDPISGHTALYWYRQSLGQGLEFLIYFQGNSAPDKSGLPSDRFSAERTGGSVSTLTIQRTQQEDSAVYLCASSLSGSGETQYFGPGTRLLVL.